This TCR beta chain was retrieved from a study of Tregs in tolerant kidney transplant recipients. Study-level findings and limits: Biological reproducibility was not directly addressed in this study. Some patients' samples used different primers over time, so nucleotide sequences weren't comparable. Antigen-driven expansion was suggested because donor-specific Tregs expanded more than all Tregs in tolerant patients.

The CDR3 extends over 12 amino acids. Germline-derived CDR1 and CDR2 are SGHRS and YFSETQ. Trimming shortened V by 0 bases and J by 7 bases, and 5 bases separated the two germline ends. Thawed PBMCs were FACS-sorted into unstimulated CD4+CD25+CD127- regulatory T cells, CD4+CD25- non-regulatory cells, CD4 and CD8 cells. With respect to this clone: Its specificity is unknown. Read sequence stops 3 residues before the CDR3 end, and the germline J gene provides the missing end.

Sequenced by immunoSEQ multiplex PCR; TCRdb stores in-frame clones only, minus some. Here the sample table reports about 30,000 clones. This specimen consisted of CD8+ T cells from blood, obtained before the transplant. This sequence joins TRBV5-1 and TRBJ2-1; unclear D gene. The sequence came from a human donor who received a combined kidney and bone marrow transplant. CDR3 sequence: CASSLVQNEQFF. CDR3 DNA, as far as it was read: TGCGCCAGCAGCTTGGTCCAGAATGAG.